This T cell receptor beta chain was documented in a study of blood T cell repertoires in COVID-19. About the research overall: Collection of acute and convalescent COVID-19 samples took place in the United States, Italy and Spain.

CDR3 length: 16 amino acids. CDR1 is SGHTA, CDR2 FQGTGA, per germline. With 4 bases removed from V and 5 bases from J, the gap between germline ends came to 18 bases. Method: immunoSEQ multiplex PCR; TCRdb's copy keeps in-frame clones and lacks some. The table lists around 620,000 clones, just under 90% of them singletons, with roughly 0.26% in the top ten. This TCR was sampled from a woman aged 18-35 years with acute or convalescent COVID-19. V usage is TRBV7-3 and J usage is TRBJ2-1, with D possibly TRBD2 on 5 matching bases. Sample: peripheral blood. CDR3 in DNA: TGTGCCAGCAGCTGGAGGAGCCGAGATGGAGACAATGAGCAGTTCTTC. This gives the protein CASSWRSRDGDNEQFF.